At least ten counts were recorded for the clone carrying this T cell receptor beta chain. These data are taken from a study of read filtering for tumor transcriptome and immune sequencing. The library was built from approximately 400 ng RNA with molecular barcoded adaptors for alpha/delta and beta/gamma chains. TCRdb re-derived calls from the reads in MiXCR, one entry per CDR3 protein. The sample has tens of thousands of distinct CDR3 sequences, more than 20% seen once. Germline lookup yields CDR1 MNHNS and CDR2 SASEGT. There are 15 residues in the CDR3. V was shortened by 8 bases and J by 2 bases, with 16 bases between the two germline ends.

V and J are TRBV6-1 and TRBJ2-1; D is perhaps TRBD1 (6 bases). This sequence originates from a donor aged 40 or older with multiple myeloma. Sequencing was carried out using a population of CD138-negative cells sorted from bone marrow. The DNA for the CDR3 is TGTGCCAGCGGTAAAGGGACACTAACCTACAATGAGCAGTTCTTC. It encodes CASGKGTLTYNEQFF.